This T cell receptor (beta chain) was sequenced during a study of beta chain features in type 1 diabetes. Findings and caveats of the study: All four CD4+ subsets from Type 1 diabetes patients carried moderately but significantly shorter TCRB CDR3s. PCR might favor shorter templates, but any such skew would affect patients and controls equally.

As concerns this clone: Its antigen is not identified.

The CDR3 loop spans 15 amino acids. With V trimmed by 4 bases and J by 5 bases, 8 bases remained unmatched. The germline gives CDR1 MNHEY, CDR2 SVGAGI. The authors reverse transcribed all of the isolated RNA, so sequencing captured expressed TCRB transcripts. Method: immunoSEQ multiplex PCR; TCRdb's copy keeps in-frame clones and lacks some. This sample carries approximately 160,000 clones, 50% to 70% of them seen once, and the ten largest clones take approximately 0.09%. The rearrangement uses TRBV6-5 and TRBJ2-5, with TRBD1 matching 9 bases. This TCR derives from a man aged 30 to 39 with type 1 diabetes. Sequencing was done on a sample of naive CD4+ T cells from blood. In nucleotides, the CDR3 is TGTGCCAGCAGTTCCCAGGGGACAGGGAGGGAGACCCAGTACTTC. Its protein is CASSSQGTGRETQYF.